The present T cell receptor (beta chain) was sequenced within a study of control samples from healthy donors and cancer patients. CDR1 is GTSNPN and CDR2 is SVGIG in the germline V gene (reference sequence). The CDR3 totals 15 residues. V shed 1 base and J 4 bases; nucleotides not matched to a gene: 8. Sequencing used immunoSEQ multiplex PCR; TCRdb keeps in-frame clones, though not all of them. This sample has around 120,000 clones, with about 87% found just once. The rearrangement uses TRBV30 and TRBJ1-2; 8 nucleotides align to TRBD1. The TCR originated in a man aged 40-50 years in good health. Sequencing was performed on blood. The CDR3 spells CAWSAAGGAVYGYTF. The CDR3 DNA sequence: TGTGCCTGGAGTGCCGCAGGGGGCGCGGTCTATGGCTACACCTTC.